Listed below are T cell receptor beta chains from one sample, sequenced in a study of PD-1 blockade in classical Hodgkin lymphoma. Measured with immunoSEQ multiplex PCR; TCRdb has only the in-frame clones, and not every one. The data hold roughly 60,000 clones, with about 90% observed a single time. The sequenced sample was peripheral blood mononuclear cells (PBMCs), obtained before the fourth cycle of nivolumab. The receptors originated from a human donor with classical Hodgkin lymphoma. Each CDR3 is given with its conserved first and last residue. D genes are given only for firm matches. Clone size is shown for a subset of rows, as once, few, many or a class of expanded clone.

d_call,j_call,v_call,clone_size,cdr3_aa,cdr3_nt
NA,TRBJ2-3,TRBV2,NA,CASKTLWTEGTDTQYF,TGTGCCAGCAAAACCCTGTGGACAGAGGGAACAGATACGCAGTATTTT
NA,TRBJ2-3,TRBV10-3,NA,CAISRDRRTDTQYF,TGTGCCATCAGCCGGGACCGCCGCACAGATACGCAGTATTTT
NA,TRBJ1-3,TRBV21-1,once,CASSLRYTIYF,TGTGCCAGCAGCCTTCGTTACACCATATATTTT
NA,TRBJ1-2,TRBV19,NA,CASSPTRGTYGYTF,TGTGCCAGTAGTCCTACCAGGGGCACCTATGGCTACACCTTC
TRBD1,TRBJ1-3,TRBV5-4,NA,CASQPGGPFSGNTIYF,TGTGCCTCCCAACCAGGGGGCCCGTTCTCTGGAAACACCATATATTTT
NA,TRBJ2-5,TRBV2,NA,CASDGGPPQETQYF,TGTGCCAGCGACGGAGGGCCTCCCCAAGAGACCCAGTACTTC
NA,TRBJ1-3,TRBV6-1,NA,CASSAAVGRISGNTIYF,TGTGCCAGCAGTGCAGCTGTAGGGCGGATCTCTGGAAACACCATATATTTT
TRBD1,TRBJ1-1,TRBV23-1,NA,CASRWLPGQGATEAFF,TGCGCCAGCAGATGGCTCCCCGGACAGGGGGCCACTGAAGCTTTCTTT
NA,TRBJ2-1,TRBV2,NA,CASTDEQFF,TGTGCCAGCACGGATGAGCAGTTCTTC
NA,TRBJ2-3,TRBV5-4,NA,CASSLAAKSQTQYF,TGTGCCAGCAGCTTGGCCGCAAAATCCCAAACGCAGTATTTT
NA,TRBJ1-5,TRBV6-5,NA,CASADTYDQPQHF,TGTGCCAGCGCAGACACTTATGATCAGCCCCAGCATTTT
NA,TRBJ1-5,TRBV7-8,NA,CASSLLGPTSNQPQHF,TGTGCCAGCAGCTTACTTGGGCCGACTAGCAATCAGCCCCAGCATTTT
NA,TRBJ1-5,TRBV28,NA,CASSLRDRAGGQPQHF,TGTGCCAGCAGTTTAAGGGATAGGGCGGGGGGACAGCCCCAGCATTTT
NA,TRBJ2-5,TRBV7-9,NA,CASSSWETQYF,TGTGCCAGCAGCTCCTGGGAGACCCAGTACTTC
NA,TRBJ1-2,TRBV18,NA,CASSPSGGENYGYTF,TGTGCCAGCTCACCTTCTGGAGGGGAGAACTATGGCTACACCTTC
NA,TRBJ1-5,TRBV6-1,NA,CASSEATGRQPQHF,TGTGCCAGCAGTGAAGCGACGGGAAGGCAGCCCCAGCATTTT
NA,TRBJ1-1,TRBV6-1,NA,CASKGGAEAFF,TGTGCCAGCAAGGGGGGGGCTGAAGCTTTCTTT
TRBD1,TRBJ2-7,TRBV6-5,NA,CASSYLRQGFFYEQYF,TGTGCCAGCAGTTACCTAAGACAGGGTTTCTTCTACGAGCAGTACTTC
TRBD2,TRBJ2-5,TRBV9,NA,CASSPGTSGAKYQETQYF,TGTGCCAGCAGCCCTGGGACTAGCGGGGCCAAGTACCAAGAGACCCAGTACTTC
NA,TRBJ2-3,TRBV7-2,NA,CASSLDEGALAGSTDTQYF,TGTGCCAGCAGCTTAGATGAAGGGGCCCTCGCCGGTAGCACAGATACGCAGTATTTT
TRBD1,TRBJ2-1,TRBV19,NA,CASTRDRGKDEQFF,TGTGCCAGTACCAGGGACAGGGGGAAAGATGAGCAGTTCTTC
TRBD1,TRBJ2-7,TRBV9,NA,CASSEGQGYSYEQYF,TGTGCCAGCAGCGAAGGACAGGGGTACTCCTACGAGCAGTACTTC
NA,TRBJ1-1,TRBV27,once,CASSQGRGEAFF,TGTGCCAGCAGTCAGGGGAGGGGTGAAGCTTTCTTT
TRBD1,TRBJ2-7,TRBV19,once,CASSSQGAKSYEQYF,TGTGCCAGTAGTAGCCAGGGGGCGAAGTCCTACGAGCAGTACTTC
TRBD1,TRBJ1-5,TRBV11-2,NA,CASSSGGDSFSNQPQHF,TGTGCCAGCAGCTCTGGAGGGGACAGCTTTAGCAATCAGCCCCAGCATTTT
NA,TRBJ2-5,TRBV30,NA,CAWSAHEEETQYF,TGTGCCTGGAGTGCACACGAAGAGGAGACCCAGTACTTC
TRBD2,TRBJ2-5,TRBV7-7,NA,CASSTGRNSGEETQYF,TGTGCTAGCAGCACAGGCCGGAATAGCGGGGAAGAGACCCAGTACTTC
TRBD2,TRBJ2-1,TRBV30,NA,CAWAGTSGGSYNEQFF,TGTGCCTGGGCCGGGACTAGCGGGGGTTCCTACAATGAGCAGTTCTTC
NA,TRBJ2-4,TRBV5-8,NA,CASSPGASKGYLAKNIQYF,TGTGCCAGCAGCCCAGGGGCGTCGAAAGGATATCTAGCCAAAAACATTCAGTACTTC
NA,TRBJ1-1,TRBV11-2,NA,CASSFPGSEAFF,TGTGCCAGCAGCTTCCCCGGCTCTGAAGCTTTCTTT
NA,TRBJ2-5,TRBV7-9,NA,CASSLAETQYF,TGTGCCAGCAGCTTAGCGGAGACCCAGTACTTC